The subject of this entry is one T cell receptor beta chain. The antigen is unknown. The V gene end was trimmed by 6 bases and the J gene end by 1 base; junction bases not matched to a gene: 4. This CDR3 spans 17 amino acids. Germline CDR1 reads SNHLY; CDR2 reads FYNNEI. Libraries were prepared by immunoSEQ multiplex PCR; TCRdb keeps only in-frame clonotypes and omits some of them. The sample consists of over 200,000 clones, nearly 90% of them appearing once. This record comes from a study of cytomegalovirus exposure and HLA in healthy donors. Study results and caveats: The study listed approximately 160 cytomegalovirus-associated TCR beta chains.

Sample: PBMCs. The chain recombines TRBV2 with TRBJ2-2; 14 nucleotides agree with TRBD2. The origin of this receptor is a woman between 18 and 29 years old in good health and CMV-seronegative. The chain's CDR3 is CASRGGLAGENTGELFF. The CDR3 DNA reads TGTGCCAGCAGAGGGGGACTAGCGGGAGAGAACACCGGGGAGCTGTTTTTT. Based on the CDR3 plus reference TRBV2 and TRBJ2-2, the full variable domain is EPEVTQTPSHQVTQMGQEVILRCVPISNHLYFYWYRQILGQKVEFLVSFYNNEISEKSEIFDDQFSVERPDGSNFTLKIRSTKLEDSAMYFCASRGGLAGENTGELFFGEGSRLTVL.